The 27 T cell receptor beta chains below all came from one sample that was sequenced in a study of post-analysis software for immune sequencing data. Study-level results: With TRBV5-6, TRBV5-1 and TRBV20-1 included, about five TRBV segments were more frequent in patients than in controls.

TCR beta libraries were prepared from cDNA with unique molecular identifiers. TCRdb re-derived calls from the PCR reads in MiXCR, one entry per CDR3 protein. The data show hundreds of thousands of distinct CDR3 sequences, around 27% seen once. The antigens for these receptors are not known. Sequencing input: blood. The receptors were sampled from a girl aged 5 to 17 with multiple sclerosis.

The rearrangement links TRBV7-2 to TRBJ2-1; the match to TRBD2 covers 9 bases. CDR1 is SGHTA, CDR2 FQGNSA, per germline. CDR3 size: 13 residues. V lost 4 bases to trimming and J lost 13 bases; unmatched junction nucleotides: 8. This CDR3 reads CASSSNSGGTQFF. The CDR3 bases are TGTGCCAGCAGCTCGAACAGCGGGGGGACCCAGTTCTTC.

V is TRBV7-9 and J is TRBJ2-1; perhaps TRBD2 as D (5 bases). The CDR3 has 13 residues. V shed 2 bases and J shed 8 bases, with 10 bases lying between them. Germline values: CDR1 SEHNR, CDR2 FQNEAQ (reference sequence). The CDR3: CASSLRSSDEQFF. For the CDR3, the DNA is TGTGCCAGCAGCTTACGTAGTAGCGATGAGCAGTTCTTC.

The rearrangement uses TRBV20-1 and TRBJ1-6; D gene unclear. Germline CDR1 reads DFQATT; CDR2 reads SNEGSKA (reference sequence). This CDR3 is built from 13 residues. V dropped 7 bases and J dropped 3 bases, with 10 bases sitting between them. As DNA, the CDR3 is TGCAGTGTGGCGGAAAACTATAATTCACCCCTCCACTTT. Protein product: CSVAENYNSPLHF.

The V gene is TRBV27, the J gene TRBJ1-5; possible D gene TRBD1, 5 bases. The CDR3 covers 14 residues. Germline CDR1 and CDR2: MNHEY and SMNVEV (reference sequence). V was trimmed by 6 bases and J by 0 bases, leaving 9 bases between them. CDR3: CASRDTYSNQPQHF. The CDR3 DNA sequence: TGTGCCAGCAGGGACACGTATAGCAATCAGCCCCAGCATTTT.

This clonotype showed up just a few times. The chain couples TRBV5-1 to TRBJ2-3; either TRBD1 or TRBD2 may supply D (6 bases each). Trimming left V 6 bases short and J 6 bases short, with 20 bases between. Germline CDR1 is SGHRS and CDR2 is YFSETQ. The CDR3 runs to 15 residues. The chain's CDR3 is CASNPGGQLTDTQYF. The CDR3 nucleotides read TGCGCCAGCAACCCCGGGGGACAACTTACGGATACGCAGTATTTT.

The rearrangement uses TRBV19 and TRBJ1-2; no firm D call. The V end was cut by 3 bases, the J end by 7 bases, with 9 bases between. CDR1 LNHDA and CDR2 SQIVND come from the germline V gene (reference sequence). CDR3 size: 12 residues. The CDR3 DNA is TGTGCCAGTAGTATGGTCGGGAGTGGCTACACCTTC. Translated: CASSMVGSGYTF.

The rearrangement uses TRBV20-1 and TRBJ1-1, with no clear D. V lost 3 bases and J 0 bases, leaving 11 bases between the germline ends. Germline V gene sequence: CDR1 DFQATT, CDR2 SNEGSKA (reference sequence). CDR3 size: 14 residues. In nucleotides, the CDR3 is TGCAGTGCTAGTGATTCGCCCCTGAACACTGAAGCTTTCTTT. Translated: CSASDSPLNTEAFF.

The chain carries TRBV6-5 and TRBJ2-2; no reliable D call. The CDR3 runs 16 residues. Germline V gene sequence: CDR1 MNHEY, CDR2 SVGAGI. V was shortened by 6 bases and J by 0 bases, with 14 bases between the two germline ends. The CDR3 DNA reads TGTGCCAGCAGCAGTTACCTAGTCACGAACACCGGGGAGCTGTTTTTT. Amino acids: CASSSYLVTNTGELFF.

V is TRBV6-1 and J is TRBJ1-5; no clear D. This CDR3 region has 14 residues. Deletions cut 8 bases from V and 1 base from J, with 12 bases between. Germline CDR1 and CDR2: MNHNS and SASEGT. The CDR3 protein is CASQALSSNQPQHF. The DNA of the CDR3 is TGTGCCAGCCAGGCGTTGTCGAGCAATCAGCCCCAGCATTTT.

This clonotype was counted between two and nine times. The J gene is TRBJ2-1, the V gene TRBV16; D remains ambiguous. The CDR3 consists of 11 residues. Germline lookup yields CDR1 KGHSY and CDR2 FQNENV. V shed 0 bases and J shed 8 bases, with 2 bases lying between them. The CDR3 loop reads CASSQSYEQFF. CDR3 nucleotide sequence: TGTGCCAGCAGCCAATCGTATGAGCAGTTCTTC.

The table lists this clonotype with a few counts. The chain links TRBV6-5 to TRBJ2-4; possible D gene TRBD2, 5 bases. Germline loops: CDR1 MNHEY, CDR2 SVGAGI. The V and J ends lost 2 bases and 0 bases respectively, with 11 bases between them. The CDR3 consists of 16 residues. This chain's CDR3 is CASSYTGTLAKNIQYF. The DNA of the CDR3 is TGTGCCAGCAGTTACACGGGAACTTTAGCCAAAAACATTCAGTACTTC.

On this clonotype itself: Given a much more abundant clone one base away, this may be a read error. The J gene is TRBJ2-1, the V gene TRBV29-1; D is uncertain. The CDR3 is 10 amino acids. Germline V gene sequence: CDR1 SQVTM, CDR2 ANQGSEA. The DNA for the CDR3 is TGCAGCGTAGGGTACAATGAGCAGGTCTTC. Its translation is CSVGYNEQVF.

The chain carries TRBV6-1 and TRBJ2-3; the match to TRBD1 covers 9 bases. Germline assignment: CDR1 MNHNS and CDR2 SASEGT. This CDR3 region has 20 residues. V lost 1 base and J lost 0; bases outside the gene matches: 14. The CDR3 DNA reads as TGTGCCAGCAGTGAAGTGGTATTGGGACAGGGTTTCACGAGCACAGATACGCAGTATTTT. Protein product: CASSEVVLGQGFTSTDTQYF.

The chain is built from TRBV5-5 and TRBJ2-7; 8 bases line up with TRBD1. Per the germline V gene, CDR1 is SGHKS and CDR2 is YYEKEE (reference sequence). Unmatched junction bases numbered 12, after V lost 6 bases and J lost 7 bases. There are 14 residues in the CDR3. CDR3 sequence: CASNQGQVRDEQYF. The CDR3, as DNA: TGTGCCAGCAACCAGGGACAGGTTCGAGATGAGCAGTACTTC.

The rearrangement links TRBV20-1 to TRBJ1-5, with 7 bases identical to TRBD1. The V gene's germline CDR1 is DFQATT and CDR2 SNEGSKA (reference sequence). V lost 1 base to trimming and J lost 0 bases; unmatched junction nucleotides: 3. The CDR3 is 15 amino acids. The CDR3 spells CSARVQGFSNQPQHF. The CDR3 DNA follows: TGCAGTGCTAGAGTACAGGGGTTTAGCAATCAGCCCCAGCATTTT.

This clonotype has more than one count but fewer than ten. V is TRBV7-9 and J is TRBJ2-3; 8 nucleotides agree with TRBD2. The germline CDR1 and CDR2 sequences are SEHNR and FQNEAQ (reference sequence). This CDR3 spans 14 amino acids. The V gene end was trimmed by 3 bases and the J gene end by 4 bases; junction bases not matched to a gene: 3. The CDR3 DNA reads as TGTGCCAGCAGCTTCGACGGGGGGGCAGATACGCAGTATTTT. It translates to CASSFDGGADTQYF.

This clonotype was observed a handful of times. The CDR3 reads CASSFSGGGSNEQFF. CDR3 coding DNA: TGTGCCAGCAGCTTTAGCGGGGGCGGGTCCAATGAGCAGTTCTTC. This rearrangement joins TRBV11-2 to TRBJ2-1; TRBD2 agrees at 9 bases. Germline V gives CDR1 SGHAT, CDR2 FQNNGV. CDR3 size: 15 residues. With V trimmed by 3 bases and J by 6 bases, 6 bases remained unmatched.

The rearrangement links TRBV6-2 or TRBV6-3 to TRBJ2-1; D is unresolved. CDR3 size: 16 residues. Germline V lookup: CDR1 MNHEY, CDR2 SVGEGT. The V and J ends lost 6 bases and 5 bases respectively, with 20 bases between them. The DNA for the CDR3 is TGTGCCAGCAGCCCCCCCCCGAGACTGCCCAACAATGAGCAGTTCTTC. Amino acids: CASSPPPRLPNNEQFF.

The J gene is TRBJ1-5, the V gene TRBV2; 11 bases are a match to TRBD1. Trimming removed 11 bases from V and 7 bases from J; junction bases left unmatched: 16. The CDR3 contains 16 residues. The germline V gene encodes CDR1 SNHLY and CDR2 FYNNEI. CDR3 protein: CASLGQDRGPRQPQHF. DNA of the CDR3: TGTGCCTCCCTGGGACAGGACAGGGGGCCTCGGCAGCCCCAGCATTTT.

The chain uses TRBV20-1 and TRBJ1-4; D perhaps matches TRBD1 (5 bases). Per the germline V gene, CDR1 is DFQATT and CDR2 is SNEGSKA (reference sequence). Trimming shortened V by 1 base and J by 7 bases, and 13 bases separated the two germline ends. The CDR3 covers 14 residues. The CDR3 loop reads CSARVVRASEKLFF. CDR3 DNA sequence: TGCAGTGCTAGAGTGGTCAGGGCGAGTGAAAAACTGTTTTTT.

The CDR3 spells CASSVAGPQIKQYF. DNA for the CDR3: TGTGCCAGCAGCGTCGCAGGGCCCCAGATCAAGCAGTACTTC. The J gene is TRBJ2-7, the V gene TRBV28; D possibly corresponds to TRBD1 (5 bases). V was shortened by 6 bases and J by 8 bases, with 20 bases between the two germline ends. Germline V lookup: CDR1 MDHEN, CDR2 SYDVKM. This CDR3 is built from 14 residues.

This clonotype has just a few counts. The chain links TRBV20-1 to TRBJ1-2; no definite D call. This CDR3 region has 14 residues. Trimming removed 1 base at V and 0 bases at J, with 9 bases between. Germline values: CDR1 DFQATT, CDR2 SNEGSKA (reference sequence). CDR3 coding DNA: TGCAGTGCTAGAGGCCGGGGTTCTAACTATGGCTACACCTTC. Its protein is CSARGRGSNYGYTF.

V is TRBV6-5 and J is TRBJ2-5; 7 nucleotides match TRBD2. The J segment lost 5 bases and the V segment lost 6 bases, leaving 6 bases of the junction unmatched. This CDR3 has 13 amino acids. CDR1 MNHEY and CDR2 SVGAGI come from the germline V gene. This CDR3 is CASRRTSRETQYF. For the CDR3, the DNA is TGTGCCAGCAGGCGGACTAGTCGTGAGACCCAGTACTTC.

In this sample, this clonotype turned up a few times. The chain couples TRBV5-1 to TRBJ1-2; TRBD1 might be the D (5 bases). Germline V gives CDR1 SGHRS, CDR2 YFSETQ. The V gene lost 0 bases and the J gene lost 6 bases, with 15 bases spanning the gap. The CDR3 is 15 residues long. The CDR3 nucleotides are TGCGCCAGCAGCTTGGTTGGGGACGGCTTTGATGGCTACACCTTC. It yields the protein CASSLVGDGFDGYTF.

This clonotype has just a few counts. CDR3 loop: CASSVGGAKNIQYF. The DNA for the CDR3 is TGTGCCAGCAGCGTAGGGGGGGCCAAAAACATTCAGTACTTC. The chain employs TRBV9 and TRBJ2-4, with D perhaps given as TRBD1 or TRBD2 (5 bases each). The V and J ends lost 0 bases and 1 base respectively, with 5 bases between them. Germline V gives CDR1 SGDLS, CDR2 YYNGEE. The CDR3 is 14 residues long.

CDR3: CASSYKLAGLGEQFF. CDR3 bases: TGTGCCAGCAGTTACAAACTAGCGGGATTGGGGGAGCAGTTCTTC. The rearrangement uses TRBV6-2 or TRBV6-3 and TRBJ2-1, with 10 bases fitting TRBD2. Germline CDR1 MNHEY, CDR2 SVGEGT. The V and J ends lost 2 bases and 10 bases, in that order; junction bases with no gene match: 8. The CDR3 spans 15 residues.

This clonotype was counted only a few times. The chain uses TRBV7-2 and TRBJ2-7; unclear D gene. Trimming shortened V by 3 bases and J by 0 bases, and 12 bases separated the two germline ends. This CDR3 region has 15 residues. Germline V lookup: CDR1 SGHTA, CDR2 FQGNSA. DNA of the CDR3: TGTGCCAGCAGCTTGGATTCTATCAGCTCCTACGAGCAGTACTTC. The encoded protein is CASSLDSISSYEQYF. Supplemented by reference TRBV7-2 and TRBJ2-7, the full variable domain reads GAGVSQSPSNKVTEKGKDVELRCDPISGHTALYWYRQSLGQGLEFLIYFQGNSAPDKSGLPSDRFSAERTGGSVSTLTIQRTQQEDSAVYLCASSLDSISSYEQYFGPGTRLTVT.